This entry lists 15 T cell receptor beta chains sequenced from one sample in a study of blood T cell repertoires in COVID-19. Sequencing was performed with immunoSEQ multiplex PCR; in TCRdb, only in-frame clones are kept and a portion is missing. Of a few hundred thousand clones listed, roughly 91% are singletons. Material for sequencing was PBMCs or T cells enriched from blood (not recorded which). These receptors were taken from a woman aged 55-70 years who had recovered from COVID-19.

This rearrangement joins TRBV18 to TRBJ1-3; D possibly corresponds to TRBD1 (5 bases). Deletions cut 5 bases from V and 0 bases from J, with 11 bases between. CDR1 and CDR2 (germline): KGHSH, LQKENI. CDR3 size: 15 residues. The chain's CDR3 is CASSTDSTSGNTIYF. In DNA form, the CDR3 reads TGTGCCAGCTCAACAGACAGTACCTCTGGAAACACCATATATTTT.

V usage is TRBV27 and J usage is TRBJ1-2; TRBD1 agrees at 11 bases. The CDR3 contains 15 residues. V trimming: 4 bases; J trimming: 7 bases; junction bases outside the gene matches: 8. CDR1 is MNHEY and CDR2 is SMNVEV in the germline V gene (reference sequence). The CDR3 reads CASSSPGQGAPGYTF. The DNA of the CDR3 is TGTGCCAGCAGTTCCCCAGGACAGGGGGCGCCTGGCTACACCTTC.

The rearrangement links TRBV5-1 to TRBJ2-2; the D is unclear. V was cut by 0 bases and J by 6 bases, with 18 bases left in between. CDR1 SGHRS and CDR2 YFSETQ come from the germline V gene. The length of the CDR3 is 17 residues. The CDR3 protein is CASSLVVRVRPSGELFF. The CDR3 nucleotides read TGCGCCAGCAGCTTGGTTGTCCGCGTCCGTCCATCCGGGGAGCTGTTTTTT.

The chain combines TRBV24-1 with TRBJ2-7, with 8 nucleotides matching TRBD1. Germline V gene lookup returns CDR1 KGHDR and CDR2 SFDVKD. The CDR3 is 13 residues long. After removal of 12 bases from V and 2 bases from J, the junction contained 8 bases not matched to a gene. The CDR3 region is CALPQGEAYEQYF. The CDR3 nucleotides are TGTGCCCTACCACAGGGGGAGGCCTACGAGCAGTACTTC.

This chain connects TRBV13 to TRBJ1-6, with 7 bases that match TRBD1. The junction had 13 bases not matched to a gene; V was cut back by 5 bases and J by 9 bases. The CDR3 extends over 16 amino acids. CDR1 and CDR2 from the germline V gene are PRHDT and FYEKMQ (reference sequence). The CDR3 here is CASSNSPGQKTSPLHF. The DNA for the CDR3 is TGTGCCAGCAGCAATTCTCCGGGACAGAAAACTTCACCCCTCCACTTT. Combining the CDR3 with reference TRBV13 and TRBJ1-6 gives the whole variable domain AAGVIQSPRHLIKEKRETATLKCYPIPRHDTVYWYQQGPGQDPQFLISFYEKMQSDKGSIPDRFSAQQFSDYHSELNMSSLELGDSALYFCASSNSPGQKTSPLHFGNGTRLTVT.

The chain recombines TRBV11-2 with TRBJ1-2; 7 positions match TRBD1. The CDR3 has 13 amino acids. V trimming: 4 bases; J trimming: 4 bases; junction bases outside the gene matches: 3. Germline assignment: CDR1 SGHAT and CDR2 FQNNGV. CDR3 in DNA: TGTGCCAGCAGCTCCACAGGGGCCTATGGCTACACCTTC. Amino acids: CASSSTGAYGYTF.

The CDR3 bases are TGCGCCAGCAGCCAGCTGGGGCCCTCCTACGAGCAGTACTTC. Amino acids: CASSQLGPSYEQYF. The rearrangement uses TRBV5-1 and TRBJ2-7, with D perhaps matching TRBD1 (5 bases). The CDR3 consists of 14 residues. Trimming took 4 bases from V and 0 from J, leaving 11 bases between them. Germline V CDR1 and CDR2: SGHRS, YFSETQ.

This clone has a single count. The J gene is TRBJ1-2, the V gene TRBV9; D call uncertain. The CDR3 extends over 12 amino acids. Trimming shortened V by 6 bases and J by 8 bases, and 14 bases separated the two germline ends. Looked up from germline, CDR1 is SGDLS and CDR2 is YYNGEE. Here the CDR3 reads CASTRPGGGYTF. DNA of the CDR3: TGTGCCAGCACCAGACCGGGAGGCGGCTACACCTTC.

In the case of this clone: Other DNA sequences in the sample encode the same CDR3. The CDR3 here is CASSPQGGEQYF. The CDR3 DNA sequence: TGTGCCAGTAGCCCCCAGGGGGGCGAGCAGTACTTC. The V and J genes are TRBV19 and TRBJ2-7, with D tentatively TRBD1 (7 bases). The CDR3 loop spans 12 amino acids. Germline values: CDR1 LNHDA, CDR2 SQIVND (reference sequence). The V end lost 6 bases, the J end lost 6 bases, and 12 bases lay between the germline ends.

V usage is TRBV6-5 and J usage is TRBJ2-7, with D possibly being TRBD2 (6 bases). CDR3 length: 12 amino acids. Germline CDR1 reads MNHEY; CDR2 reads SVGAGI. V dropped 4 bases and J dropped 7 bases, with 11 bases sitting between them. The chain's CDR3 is CASSSRRGEQYF. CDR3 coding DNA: TGTGCCAGCAGTTCTAGGAGGGGAGAGCAGTACTTC.

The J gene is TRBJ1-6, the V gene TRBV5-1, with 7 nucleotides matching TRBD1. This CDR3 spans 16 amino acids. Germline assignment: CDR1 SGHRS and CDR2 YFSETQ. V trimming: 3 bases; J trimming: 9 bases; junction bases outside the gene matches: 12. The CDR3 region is CASSSRPRTGVSPLHF. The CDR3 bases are TGCGCCAGCAGCTCACGACCAAGGACAGGCGTTTCACCCCTCCACTTT.

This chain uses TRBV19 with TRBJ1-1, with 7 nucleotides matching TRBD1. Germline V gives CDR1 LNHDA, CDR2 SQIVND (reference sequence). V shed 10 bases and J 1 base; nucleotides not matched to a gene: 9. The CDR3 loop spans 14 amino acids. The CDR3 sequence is CATNRDRWNTEAFF. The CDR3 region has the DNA TGTGCCACTAACCGGGACAGATGGAACACTGAAGCTTTCTTT.

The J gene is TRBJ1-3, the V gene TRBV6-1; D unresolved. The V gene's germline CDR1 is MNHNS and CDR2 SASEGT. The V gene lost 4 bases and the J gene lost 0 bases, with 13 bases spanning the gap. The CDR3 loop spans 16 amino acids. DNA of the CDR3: TGTGCCAGCAGTGTGGAAGAGGGCAGCTCTGGAAACACCATATATTTT. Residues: CASSVEEGSSGNTIYF.

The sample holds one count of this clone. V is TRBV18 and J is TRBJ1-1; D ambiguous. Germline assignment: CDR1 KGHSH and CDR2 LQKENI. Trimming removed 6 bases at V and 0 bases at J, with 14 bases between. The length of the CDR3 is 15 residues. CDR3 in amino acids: CASSINEILNTEAFF. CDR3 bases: TGTGCCAGCTCTATCAATGAGATTCTGAACACTGAAGCTTTCTTT.

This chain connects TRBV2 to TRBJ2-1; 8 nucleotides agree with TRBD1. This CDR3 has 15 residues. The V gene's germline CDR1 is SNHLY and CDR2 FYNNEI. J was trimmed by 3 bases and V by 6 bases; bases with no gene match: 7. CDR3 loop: CASRPAGGGYNEQFF. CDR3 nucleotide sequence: TGTGCCAGCAGACCAGCAGGGGGCGGCTACAATGAGCAGTTCTTC.